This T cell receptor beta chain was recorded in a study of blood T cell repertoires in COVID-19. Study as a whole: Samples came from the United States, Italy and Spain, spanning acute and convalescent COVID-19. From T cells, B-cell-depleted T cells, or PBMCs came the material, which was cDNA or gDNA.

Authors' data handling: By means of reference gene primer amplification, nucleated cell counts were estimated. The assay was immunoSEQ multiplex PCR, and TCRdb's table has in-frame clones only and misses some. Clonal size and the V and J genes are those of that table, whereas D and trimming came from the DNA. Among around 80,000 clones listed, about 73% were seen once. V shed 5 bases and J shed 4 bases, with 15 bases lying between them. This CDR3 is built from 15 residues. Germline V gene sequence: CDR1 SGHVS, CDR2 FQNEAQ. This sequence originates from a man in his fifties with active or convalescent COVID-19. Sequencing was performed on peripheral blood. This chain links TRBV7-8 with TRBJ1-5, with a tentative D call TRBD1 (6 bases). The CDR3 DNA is TGTGCCAGCAGCAAAGGGGGAGGGGGAAATCAGCCCCAGCATTTT. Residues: CASSKGGGGNQPQHF.